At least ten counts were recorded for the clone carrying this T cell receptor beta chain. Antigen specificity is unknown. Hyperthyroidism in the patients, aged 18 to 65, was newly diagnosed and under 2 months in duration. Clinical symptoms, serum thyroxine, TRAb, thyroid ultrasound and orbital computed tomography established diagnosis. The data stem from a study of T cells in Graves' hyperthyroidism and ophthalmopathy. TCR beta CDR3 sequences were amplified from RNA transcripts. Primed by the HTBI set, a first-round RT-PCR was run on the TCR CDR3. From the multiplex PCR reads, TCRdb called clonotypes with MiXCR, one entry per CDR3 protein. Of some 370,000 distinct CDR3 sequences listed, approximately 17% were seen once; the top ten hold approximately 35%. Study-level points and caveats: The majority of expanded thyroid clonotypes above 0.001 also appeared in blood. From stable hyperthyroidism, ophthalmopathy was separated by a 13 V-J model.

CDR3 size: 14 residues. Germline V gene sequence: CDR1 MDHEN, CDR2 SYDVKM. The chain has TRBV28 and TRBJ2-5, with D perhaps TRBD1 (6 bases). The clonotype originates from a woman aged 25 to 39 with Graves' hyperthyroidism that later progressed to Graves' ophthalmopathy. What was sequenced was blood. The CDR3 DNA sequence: TGTGTAAGCCGGGACACCCAGTACCAAGAGACCCAGTACTTC. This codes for CVSRDTQYQETQYF.